This T cell receptor beta chain was sequenced in a study of siplizumab effects on memory and regulatory T cells. Data came from immunoSEQ multiplex PCR; TCRdb stores just in-frame clones and leaves some out. This sample has about 87,000 clones, with approximately 90% found just once. Looked up from germline, CDR1 is MNHNY and CDR2 is SVGAGI (reference sequence). Trimming stripped 0 bases from V and 6 bases from J, with 8 bases between. CDR3 length: 13 amino acids. What was sequenced was CD4+ T cells sorted from blood. This chain joins TRBV6-6 and TRBJ1-2; no clear D. This receptor was obtained from a human donor in good health. The CDR3 coding sequence is TGTGCCAGCAGTTACTCAAGGAGAGATGGCTACACCTTC. Its translation is CASSYSRRDGYTF.